The clone carrying this T cell receptor (beta chain) was seen a few times. TCRdb reprocessed the RT-PCR reads via MiXCR and lists one record per CDR3 protein. The data contain 70,000 to 85,000 distinct CDR3 sequences, approximately 26% of them singletons. The entry originates in a study of patients and donors after allogeneic stem cell transplantation. Per the germline V gene, CDR1 is MNHEY and CDR2 is SVGEGT. The CDR3 is 13 amino acids. V was cut by 3 bases and J by 4 bases, with 7 bases left in between. The clonotype was recovered from a human donor who was either an allogeneic HSCT recipient or a stem cell or donor lymphocyte infusion donor (not recorded which). It is not recorded whose cells these are; they may come from a transplant donor. Sequencing was performed on blood, either unsorted or a sorted T cell fraction (not recorded which). The V call is TRBV6-2 or TRBV6-3, the J call TRBJ2-1; D is unclear. The CDR3: CASSYGRYNEQFF. CDR3 DNA: TGTGCCAGCAGTTATGGTCGGTACAATGAGCAGTTCTTC.